This T cell receptor beta chain was sequenced in a study of vaccination and CD4 T cells after COVID-19. On the study more broadly: Overlapping spike peptides served as the stimulus for the cells. These peptides came from SARS-CoV-2 and from the common cold coronaviruses HCoV-NL63, HCoV-OC43 and HCoV-229E.

Sequencing of cultured CD4+ T cell DNA used the Oncomine TCR Beta short-read assay. TCRdb analysed the PCR reads with MiXCR anew, one entry per CDR3 protein. The sample lists more than 9,000 distinct CDR3 sequences, more than 35% occurring once. Specified treatment: roughly 10-day PBMC culture with coronavirus spike peptide pools or control peptides (ViraFEST assay). The study's findings and limits: The median proportion of reactive clones detected only post-vaccination in convalescent patients was 85% to 90%. There were relatively few convalescent patients studied, and there were no early post-infection timepoints.

This clonotype was seen a few times. Its antigen is as yet unknown. The CDR3 is 16 residues long. Germline assignment: CDR1 MDHEN and CDR2 SYDVKM. V dropped 3 bases and J dropped 6 bases, with 20 bases sitting between them. The sample taken for sequencing was cultured CD4+ T cells from blood. This clonotype was sampled from a human donor with COVID-19. The rearrangement links TRBV28 to TRBJ1-2; D might be TRBD1 (6 bases). This CDR3 is CASSFTGSSQVDGYTF. The CDR3, as DNA: TGTGCCAGCAGTTTTACAGGGTCTTCACAAGTTGATGGCTACACCTTC.